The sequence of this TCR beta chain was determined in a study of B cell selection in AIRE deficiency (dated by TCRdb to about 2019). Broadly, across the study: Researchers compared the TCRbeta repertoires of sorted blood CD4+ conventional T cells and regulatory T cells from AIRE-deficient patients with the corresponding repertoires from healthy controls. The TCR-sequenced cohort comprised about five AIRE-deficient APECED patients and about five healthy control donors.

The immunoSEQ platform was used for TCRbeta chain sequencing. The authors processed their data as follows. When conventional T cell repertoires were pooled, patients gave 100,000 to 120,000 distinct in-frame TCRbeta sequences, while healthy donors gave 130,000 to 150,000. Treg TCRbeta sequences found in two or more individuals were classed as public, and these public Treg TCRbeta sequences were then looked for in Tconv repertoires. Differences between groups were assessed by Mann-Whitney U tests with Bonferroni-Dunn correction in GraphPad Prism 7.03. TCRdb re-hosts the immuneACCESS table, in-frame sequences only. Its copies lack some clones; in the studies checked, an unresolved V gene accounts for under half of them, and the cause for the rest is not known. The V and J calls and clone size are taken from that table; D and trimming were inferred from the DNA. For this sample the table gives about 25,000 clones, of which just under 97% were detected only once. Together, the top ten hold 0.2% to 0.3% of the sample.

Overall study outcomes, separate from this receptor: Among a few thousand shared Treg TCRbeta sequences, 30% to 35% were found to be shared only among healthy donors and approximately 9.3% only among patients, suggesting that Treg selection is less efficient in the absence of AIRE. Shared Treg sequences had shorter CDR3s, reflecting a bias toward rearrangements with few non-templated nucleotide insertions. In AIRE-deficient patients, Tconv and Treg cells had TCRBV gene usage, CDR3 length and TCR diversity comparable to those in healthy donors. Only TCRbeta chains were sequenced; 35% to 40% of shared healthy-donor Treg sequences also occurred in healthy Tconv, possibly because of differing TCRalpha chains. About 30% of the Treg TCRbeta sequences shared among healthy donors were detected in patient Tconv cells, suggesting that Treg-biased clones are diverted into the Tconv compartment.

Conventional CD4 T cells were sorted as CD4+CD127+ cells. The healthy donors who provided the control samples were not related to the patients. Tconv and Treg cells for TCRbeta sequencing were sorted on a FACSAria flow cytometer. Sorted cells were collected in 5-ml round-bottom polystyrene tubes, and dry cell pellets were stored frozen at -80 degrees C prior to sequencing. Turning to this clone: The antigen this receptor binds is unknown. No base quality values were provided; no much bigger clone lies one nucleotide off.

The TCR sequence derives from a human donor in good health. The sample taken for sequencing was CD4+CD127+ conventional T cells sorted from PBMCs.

The sequenced DNA: TGTGCCAGCAGCTTACCACGAGGGGATACTGGGGCCAACGTCCTGACTTTC. This translates into CASSLPRGDTGANVLTF. The sequence links TRBV5-4 to TRBJ2-6; the D gene is possibly TRBD1 or TRBD2, with 5 bases matching each. Trimming removed 2 bases from V and 2 bases from J, leaving 14 bases between the germline ends. The CDR3 starts with the cysteine, ends with the phenylalanine, and has 17 residues. Just CDR3 DNA is preserved here, 51 bases in frame from base 1. The germline V gene (reference sequence) sets CDR1 to SGHNT and CDR2 to YYREEE.